This T cell receptor beta chain was observed in a study of T cell repertoires in cytomegalovirus infection. On the study more broadly: Carrying CMV and the relevant HLA type showed in public TCR beta signatures.

Study results and limitations: In two of eight donors, the top clonotype was HLA-C-restricted CMV-specific.

In its sample, this clonotype was seen many times. No antigen is known for it. The CDR3 totals 16 residues. The J segment lost 3 bases and the V segment lost 0 bases, leaving 5 bases of the junction unmatched. The germline V gene has CDR1 SGHVS and CDR2 FNYEAQ. In TCRdb, the reads were re-called with MiXCR into one record per CDR3 protein. The table records fewer than 850,000 distinct CDR3 sequences, under 35% of them present only once. Sequencing was performed on cultured CD8+ T cells from PBMCs, taken from culture after CMV antigen stimulation. The receptor comes from a human donor in good health (CMV status not recorded). Some clones in this sample may be carry-over from other donors' samples. The chain has TRBV7-6 and TRBJ1-3; 7 nucleotides align to TRBD1. The CDR3 DNA reads as TGTGCCAGCAGCTTAGCGCACAGGGGCAATGGAAACACCATATATTTT. Translating gives CASSLAHRGNGNTIYF.